This T cell receptor beta chain comes out of a study of blood T cell repertoires in COVID-19. Study-wide context: Samples of COVID-19 (acute and convalescent) were obtained from the United States, Italy and Spain. PBMCs, B-cell-depleted T cells, or T cells were the source of the cDNA or gDNA that made up the material.

Germline V gives CDR1 SGHDT, CDR2 YYEEEE. Trimming pared 0 bases from V and 1 base from J, leaving 7 bases between. The CDR3 is made up of 14 amino acids. Per the study methods: Amplification from reference gene primers served as the basis for estimated nucleated cell counts. Clones were read by immunoSEQ multiplex PCR, and TCRdb kept only the in-frame ones, dropping some. For V, J and clone size, that table is used; D and trimming come from the DNA. This table holds 270,000 or so clones, 80% to 85% found once. What was sequenced was peripheral blood. The gene calls are TRBV5-6 and TRBJ1-1; D gene ambiguous. This receptor was identified in a woman in her sixties with active or convalescent COVID-19. The CDR3 is CASSLGRRNTEAFF. The CDR3 DNA reads TGTGCCAGCAGCTTGGGGCGGAGGAACACTGAAGCTTTCTTT. Using reference TRBV5-6 and TRBJ1-1 for the parts outside the CDR3, the full variable domain is DAGVTQSPTHLIKTRGQQVTLRCSPKSGHDTVSWYQQALGQGPQFIFQYYEEEERQRGNFPDRFSGHQFPNYSSELNVNALLLGDSALYLCASSLGRRNTEAFFGQGTRLTVV.